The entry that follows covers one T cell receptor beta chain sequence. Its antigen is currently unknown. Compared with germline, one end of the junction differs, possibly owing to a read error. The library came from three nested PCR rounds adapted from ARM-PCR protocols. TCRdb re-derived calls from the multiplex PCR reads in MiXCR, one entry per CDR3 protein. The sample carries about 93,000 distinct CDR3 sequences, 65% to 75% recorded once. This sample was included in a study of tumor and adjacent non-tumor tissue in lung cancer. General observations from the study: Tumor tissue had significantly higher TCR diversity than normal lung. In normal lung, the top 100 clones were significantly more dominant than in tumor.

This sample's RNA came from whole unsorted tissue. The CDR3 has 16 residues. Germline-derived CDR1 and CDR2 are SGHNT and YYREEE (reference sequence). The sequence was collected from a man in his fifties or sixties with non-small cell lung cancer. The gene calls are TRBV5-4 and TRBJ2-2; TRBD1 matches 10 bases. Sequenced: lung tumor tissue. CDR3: CASSGGQGKSTGVLFF. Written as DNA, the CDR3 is TGTGCCAGCAGCGGGGGACAGGGGAAGAGCACCGGGGTGCTGTTTTTT.